This T cell receptor (beta chain) was profiled in a study of cytomegalovirus exposure and HLA in healthy donors (dated by TCRdb to about 2017). As for the study more broadly: In an earlier analysis of about 560 of the donors, approximately 260 Gb of sequence data and 117 million unique TCR beta sequences from 180 million or so T cells were reported. The study combined high-throughput TCR immunosequencing, statistical association of individual TCRs with disease status, and machine learning to predict cytomegalovirus infection status. Class I and class II HLA loci were covered by the typing at four-digit resolution. The later analysis used no new phenotypic data to find candidate immune exposures, relying instead on TCR beta sequences and their occurrence across donors. On average, approximately 250,000 unique TCR beta nucleotide sequences were sequenced per donor among about 400 genotyped donors of the cohort, with roughly 20% of those sequences being non-productive. Along with the roughly 610-subject first cohort, a separate validation cohort of around 110 different subjects was used. Roughly 5 DR-DQ haplotypes were handled as single units for association and clustering, since linkage in the cohort was strong. Every discovery cohort repertoire had been produced on one sequencing platform. Of the 350 to 450 genotyped donors, about 84% fell in the genetic ancestry cluster associated with self-reported Caucasian donors. A later genetic analysis took genome-wide SNP genotypes for about 55% of the 666 donors and used that subset as a discovery cohort. The study aimed to test whether cataloging public T cell receptors could reveal signatures of past pathogen exposure. The study profiled the T cell repertoires of under 850 subjects by immunosequencing and related them to cytomegalovirus serostatus. To study patterns of TCR occurrence, a later analysis re-analyzed previously published TCR beta repertoires from 550 to 800 donors and added high-resolution HLA genotyping. Roughly 300 gigabases of sequencing data and 80 million or so unique TCR sequences were included in an early release covering several hundred HLA-typed donors. Typing coverage varied by locus: roughly 620-640 donors for A, B, C, DRB1 and DQB1; approximately 560 for DQA1; around 610 for DPA1; some 470 for DPB1. To decide whether each TCR beta V gene segment behaved as functional or pseudogenic, an earlier analysis of some 570 of the donors relied on high-throughput TCR beta sequencing. Donor age, sex, ethnicity and CMV serostatus were compiled together with the repertoire data.

The cohort comprised fewer than 750 healthy bone marrow donors. At the time of sampling, every cohort member was nominally healthy, though immune exposures that went unrecorded were likely present. The donor tested CMV seropositive, placing the donor among the 289 seropositive members of the cohort. A peripheral blood sample was collected from each donor, and TCR beta sequencing was performed on peripheral blood mononuclear cells. The Qiagen DNeasy Blood Extraction Kit was used to extract genomic DNA from the blood cell samples. The CDR3 holds 13 amino acids from the cysteine to the phenylalanine. Just CDR3 DNA is preserved here, 39 bases in frame from base 1. CDR1 and CDR2, looked up from the germline V gene, are MGHDK and SYGVNS. V is clipped by 4 bases and J by 4 bases, and the sequence between their germline boundaries is 10 bases long. About this clone: Its antigen remains undetermined. No base qualities exist here, and no much larger clone lies one base off it.

Libraries were built with the immunoSEQ multiplex PCR assay. For the multiplex PCR, a mixture combining 60 forward primers for TCR Vbeta segments and 13 reverse primers for TCR Jbeta segments was used. A multiplex PCR assay on genomic DNA amplified the CDR3 region of rearranged TCR beta genes. The amplified TCR beta libraries were sequenced on the Illumina HiSeq System as 87-base-pair reads. Regarding the original processing steps: In a later analysis, roughly 80 million unique TCR beta chains were counted across the roughly 700 repertoires, and around 11 million of these chains were shared by at least two donors. A nearest-neighbor algorithm error-corrected the raw reads and collapsed the reads into unique sequences, merging closely related sequences to remove PCR and sequencing errors. V, D and J gene segments were assigned by aligning CDR3 sequences to IMGT reference sequences. For a sequence to be retained, a match of at least six nucleotides to both a V gene segment and a J gene segment was required. A rearrangement was called productive if the CDR3 had no stop codons and remained in frame with V and J, and every other rearrangement was called non-productive. Following IMGT convention, CDR3 was defined as the stretch from the second conserved V-encoded cysteine to the conserved J-encoded phenylalanine. In an earlier analysis of more than 550 of the donors, sequences lacking an unambiguous match to a single V gene segment were excluded. In an earlier analysis of 587 of the donors, a V segment was called functional when productive rearrangements were above 56.7%, and segregating when the standard deviation between donors exceeded 5%. A statistical classification framework was built for diagnosing cytomegalovirus status from the catalog of TCR beta chain sequences. In a later analysis, TCR nucleotide sequences were compared against IMGT/GENE-DB human TR gene sequences so that V and J genes could be assigned. A later analysis assigned CDR3 sequences and most-parsimonious VDJ recombination scenarios with the TCRdist pipeline. In a later analysis, each TCR beta chain was defined by its CDR3 amino acid sequence together with its V-gene family, and reads without a unique V-gene family were excluded. A later analysis removed 600 or so highly shared, low-generation-probability nucleotide sequences to deal with suspected cross-contamination and a sequencing artifact. In a later analysis, a clonal expansion index for each public chain was calculated from normalized within-repertoire ranks of inferred template counts. A later analysis computed generation probabilities with a VDJ recombination model fitted to out-of-frame rearrangements, and checked the results against IGoR. Hypergeometric tests were used in a later analysis to score TCR-TCR, TCR-HLA and TCR-CMV co-occurrence, with a repertoire-size bias correction applied to the TCR pairs. A later analysis estimated false discovery rates by permuting HLA or CMV assignments 20 times. In a later analysis, co-occurring TCRs were grouped with DBSCAN, and TCRdist sequence similarity was added when clustering was performed within HLA-allele-positive subsets. For co-occurrence clustering, repertoires with fewer than 30,000 or more than 120,000 public chains were excluded, along with four or five repertoires with anomalous nucleotide sharing. TCRdb stores this immuneACCESS table with in-frame sequences only. Part of the clones is absent; in the studies checked, under half of the shortfall reflects unresolved V genes, and no reason is known for the rest. Clone size and the V and J calls come from that table; the DNA yielded D and trimming. The sample includes under 250,000 clones, with approximately 80% observed a single time. Clones ranked in the top ten supply around 8.6% of the sample.

Points the paper makes about the study in general: Roughly uniform sequencing depth across donors was assumed in presence/absence analyses, although this assumption may not hold. A total of roughly 160 TCR beta chains were listed by the study as associated with cytomegalovirus. The 87-base-pair reads could not distinguish some IMGT-functional V segments, including TRBV6-2 and TRBV6-3, so those segments were excluded. A cluster of highly shared sequence variants was judged likely to be a technical artifact of the sequencing pipeline. For the cohort, immune exposure information was limited to CMV serostatus. The authors suggested that the approach could potentially be extended to other disease states and immunological phenotypes. A further reported finding was that TCR beta sequences accurately predicted the HLA-A and HLA-B alleles for most subjects in the first cohort. In a later genetic analysis, a missense DCLRE1C variant was associated with V-gene and J-gene trimming of TCR beta chains, and the association was replicated in an independent cohort. The classifier was reported to diagnose cytomegalovirus status with high specificity and sensitivity in both the original cohort and the validation cohort. Only TCR beta chains were sequenced in this cohort, and the absence of alpha or paired-chain data limited detectable features. Three of the identified cytomegalovirus-associated TCR beta chains were confirmed in vitro to be specific for cytomegalovirus antigens. In a later genetic analysis, fewer N-insertions in productive TCRs were reported among donors in an Asian-associated ancestry cluster than the approximately 710-donor mean. A later analysis found that TCR association rates varied across HLA loci, with DRB1 alleles showing the most associated TCRs and HLA-C alleles the fewest. In a later analysis, several top co-occurrence clusters were reported to appear linked to parvovirus B19, influenza, CMV and Epstein-Barr virus. Because some donors lacked HLA typing at each locus, the association tests relied only on the typed subset. Specific HLA alleles were associated with roughly 16,000 TCR beta sequences at a false discovery rate of 0.05 in a later analysis. While some public TCRs were present in many individuals, most TCR sequences turned up only very rarely across donors. A later analysis found that most CMV-associated TCR beta chains appeared HLA-restricted, with HLA associations seemingly driven largely by CMV exposure. About 17 rarely observed V segments, including chromosome 9 orphons, were excluded from the earlier analysis of several hundred of the donors because counts were too low. Assigning TCR associations to individual alleles was difficult when HLA alleles, especially DR and DQ, strongly co-occurred. Compared with equally common non-associated chains, HLA-associated TCR beta chains in a later analysis were more clonally expanded and had lower generation probabilities. An earlier analysis of approximately 570 of the donors showed that most TCR beta V segments appeared in productive rearrangements either about 90% or about 30% of the time, which broadly matched IMGT annotations. Linkage disequilibrium might explain the correlated functional status among segregating V segments, but an unknown experimental factor could not be excluded.

Material: PBMCs. Rearrangement joined TRBV25-1 to TRBJ1-1; matching of 6 bases hints at TRBD1 as the D gene. This sequence originates from a woman aged 55-69 years in good health and CMV-seropositive. The base sequence is TGTGCCAGCAGTGGCGGGGGCGCCACTGAAGCTTTCTTT. Its protein reads: CASSGGGATEAFF.